The text below deals with one T cell receptor (beta chain). No antigen is known for it. Here immunoSEQ multiplex PCR was the method, and the copy in TCRdb shows in-frame clones only, minus some. The sample shows tens of thousands of clones, around 97% of them seen only once. The donors were members of the validation cohort comprising 100 to 150 subjects, separate from the roughly 690-subject first cohort. The sample is drawn from a study of cytomegalovirus exposure and HLA in healthy donors. Study-level findings and limits: The study designated fewer than 200 TCR beta chains cytomegalovirus-associated. Most TCRs appeared rarely, but some public TCRs recurred in many donors.

The V gene's germline CDR1 is SGHAT and CDR2 FQNNGV. The CDR3 is 13 amino acids. V was trimmed by 1 base and J by 5 bases, leaving 5 bases between them. Input material: PBMCs. The clonotype was recovered from a woman under 30 in good health and CMV-seropositive. The V call is TRBV11-2, the J call TRBJ2-2; no definite D call. The CDR3 spells CASSLGQTGELFF. The CDR3 nucleotides are TGTGCCAGCAGCTTAGGCCAGACCGGGGAGCTGTTTTTT. The full variable domain, completed using reference TRBV11-2 and TRBJ2-2, is EAGVAQSPRYKIIEKRQSVAFWCNPISGHATLYWYQQILGQGPKLLIQFQNNGVVDDSQLPKDRFSAERLKGVDSTLKIQPAKLEDSAVYLCASSLGQTGELFFGEGSRLTVL.